This TCR beta chain appears in the sequencing data of a study of T cells in Graves' hyperthyroidism and ophthalmopathy. As for the study in general: Initial diagnosis, before any treatment, was when peripheral blood was collected.

Patients were excluded for uncontrolled infection, other autoimmune disease, pregnancy or lactation. The PBMCs were sourced from fresh peripheral blood (less than 11 ml). Germline assignment: CDR1 LNHDA and CDR2 SQIVND (reference sequence). The CDR3 contains 15 residues. V lost 7 bases, J lost 4 bases, and 19 bases lay in between. RNA transcripts yielded amplified TCR beta CDR3 regions. HTBI primers were the set used in a first-round RT-PCR of the TCR CDR3. TCRdb used MiXCR to reprocess the multiplex PCR reads, holding one entry per CDR3 protein. The table lists 450,000 to 600,000 distinct CDR3 sequences, around 20% of them singletons, with roughly 50% in the top ten. In this sample, this clonotype turned up a few times.

The rearrangement joins TRBV19 to TRBJ1-1; a possible D gene is TRBD1 (6 bases). Sequencing input: blood. The sequence came from a man aged 40-50 years with Graves' ophthalmopathy. The CDR3 coding sequence is TGTGCCAGTATTCCTAACAGGGTATCAGGCACTGAAGCTTTCTTT. Protein: CASIPNRVSGTEAFF.